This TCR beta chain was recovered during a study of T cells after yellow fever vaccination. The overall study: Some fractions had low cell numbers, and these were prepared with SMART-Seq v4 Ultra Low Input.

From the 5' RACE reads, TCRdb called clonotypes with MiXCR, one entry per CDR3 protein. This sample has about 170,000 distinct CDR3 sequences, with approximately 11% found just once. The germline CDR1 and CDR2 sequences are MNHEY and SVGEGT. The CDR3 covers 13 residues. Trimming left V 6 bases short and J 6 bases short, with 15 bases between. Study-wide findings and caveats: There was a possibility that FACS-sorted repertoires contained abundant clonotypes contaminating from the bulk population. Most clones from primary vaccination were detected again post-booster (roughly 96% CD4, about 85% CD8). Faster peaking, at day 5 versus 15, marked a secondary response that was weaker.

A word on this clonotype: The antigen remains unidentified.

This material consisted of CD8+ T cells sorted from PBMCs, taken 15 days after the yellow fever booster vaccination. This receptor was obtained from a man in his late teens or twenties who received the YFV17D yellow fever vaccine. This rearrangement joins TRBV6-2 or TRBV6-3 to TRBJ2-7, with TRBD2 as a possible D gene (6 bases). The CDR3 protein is CASSLGGAVEQYV. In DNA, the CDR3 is TGTGCCAGCAGCCTCGGAGGGGCCGTCGAGCAGTACGTC.